Detailed here is one T cell receptor (beta chain). Its antigen is currently unknown. Germline V gene lookup returns CDR1 LNHDA and CDR2 SQIVND (reference sequence). V lost 3 bases to trimming and J lost 7 bases; unmatched junction nucleotides: 9. CDR3 length: 14 residues. This entry is derived from a study of cytomegalovirus exposure and HLA in healthy donors. Study-wide context: Findings of an earlier analysis included about 100 million unique TCR beta sequences from roughly 200 million T cells.

Overall study results and limits: TCR beta V- and J-gene trimming, according to a later analysis, was linked to a missense DCLRE1C variant. Sequencing probably produced one cluster of sequence variants that were highly shared.

The PCR made use of 60 Vbeta and 13 Jbeta primers. Original analysis: Later work found about 80 million unique TCR beta chains, with about 10 million shared. Clones were sequenced by immunoSEQ multiplex PCR, and TCRdb holds only the in-frame ones, with some missing. V, J and clone size are taken as reported in that table, and D and trimming were inferred from the DNA itself. The sample lists some 200,000 clones, around 75% occurring once. Material for sequencing was PBMCs. The clonotype was recovered from a male donor in good health and CMV-seropositive. The chain uses TRBV19 and TRBJ2-7; TRBD1 matches at 7 bases. The chain's CDR3 is CASSMTGISREQYF. CDR3 nucleotide sequence: TGTGCCAGTAGTATGACAGGGATATCACGGGAGCAGTACTTC.